This section outlines one TCR beta chain sequence together with its context. What it recognizes is unknown. Repertoires were generated with immunoSEQ multiplex PCR, while TCRdb's copy carries only in-frame clones and drops some. The sample contains 2 million to 2.5 million clones, 80% to 95% of which appear only once. From germline, CDR1 is SGHRS and CDR2 YFSETQ. Germline trimming cut 2 bases from V and 2 bases from J; bases unmatched to any gene: 4. CDR3 size: 14 residues. This entry belongs to a study of shared clonotypes between healthy human individuals. Overall study results and limits: In a few donors, approximately 5% of naive CD4 clonotypes appeared in common.

Specimen: naive CD4+ T cells from PBMCs. Described subset: CD45RA+ positively selected. The receptor was isolated from a young man in good health. Some clones in this sample may be carry-over from other donors' samples. The chain carries TRBV5-1 and TRBJ2-7; 7 bases are a match to TRBD2. CDR3 amino acids: CASSFREGPYEQYF. The CDR3 region has the DNA TGCGCCAGCAGCTTTAGGGAGGGTCCCTACGAGCAGTACTTC.